This T cell receptor beta chain was sequenced for a study of blood T cell repertoires in COVID-19. Study background: COVID-19 samples from acute and convalescent phases originated in the United States, Italy and Spain. Sample material is recorded as cDNA or gDNA derived from T cells, B-cell-depleted T cells, or PBMCs.

Germline CDR1 is LGHDT and CDR2 is YNNKEL (reference sequence). V lost 4 bases and J lost 5, with 10 bases in between. CDR3 size: 13 residues. Per the study methods: Reference gene primer amplification gave estimated nucleated cell counts. This table comes from immunoSEQ multiplex PCR, and its TCRdb copy is limited to in-frame clones, with some not included. V, J and clone size were drawn from that table, and D and trimming were deduced from the DNA. In the table there are 130,000 to 150,000 clones, approximately 88% of which are singletons. Sequenced material: peripheral blood. This chain connects TRBV3-1 (or the pseudogene TRBV3-2) to TRBJ2-3; perhaps TRBD2 as D (6 bases). The TCR comes from a man between 65 and 85 years old with acute or convalescent COVID-19. CDR3 bases: TGTGCCAGCAGCCCCCCGGGGGTAGATACGCAGTATTTT. The encoded protein is CASSPPGVDTQYF.